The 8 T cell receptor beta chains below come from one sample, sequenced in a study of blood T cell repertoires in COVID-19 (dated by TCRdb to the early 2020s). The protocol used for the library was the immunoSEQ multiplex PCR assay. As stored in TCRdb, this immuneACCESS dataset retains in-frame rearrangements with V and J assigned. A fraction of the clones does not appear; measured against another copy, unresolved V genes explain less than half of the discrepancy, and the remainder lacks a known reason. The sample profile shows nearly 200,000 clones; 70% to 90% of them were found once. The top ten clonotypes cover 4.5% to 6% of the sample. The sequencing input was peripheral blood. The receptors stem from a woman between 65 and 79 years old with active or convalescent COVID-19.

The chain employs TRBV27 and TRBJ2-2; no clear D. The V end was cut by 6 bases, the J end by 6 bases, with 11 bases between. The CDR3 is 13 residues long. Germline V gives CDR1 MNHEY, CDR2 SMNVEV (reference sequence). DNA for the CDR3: TGTGCCAGCAGCCGAGAAACCCCCGGGGAGCTGTTTTTT. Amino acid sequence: CASSRETPGELFF.

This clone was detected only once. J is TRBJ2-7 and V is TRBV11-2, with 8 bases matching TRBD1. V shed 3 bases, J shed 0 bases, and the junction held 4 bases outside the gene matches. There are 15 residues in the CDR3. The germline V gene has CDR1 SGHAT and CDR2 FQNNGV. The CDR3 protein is CASSFDRGNSYEQYF. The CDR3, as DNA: TGTGCCAGCAGCTTCGACAGGGGCAACTCCTACGAGCAGTACTTC.

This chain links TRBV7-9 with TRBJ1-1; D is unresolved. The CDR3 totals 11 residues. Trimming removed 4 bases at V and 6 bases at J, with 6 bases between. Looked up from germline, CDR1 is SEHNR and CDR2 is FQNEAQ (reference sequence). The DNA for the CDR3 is TGTGCCAGCAGCTCCGTCGCTGAAGCTTTCTTT. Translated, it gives CASSSVAEAFF. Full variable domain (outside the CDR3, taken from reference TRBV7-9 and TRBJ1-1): DTGVSQNPRHKITKRGQNVTFRCDPISEHNRLYWYRQTLGQGPEFLTYFQNEAQLEKSRLLSDRFSAERPKGSFSTLEIQRTEQGDSAMYLCASSSVAEAFFGQGTRLTVV.

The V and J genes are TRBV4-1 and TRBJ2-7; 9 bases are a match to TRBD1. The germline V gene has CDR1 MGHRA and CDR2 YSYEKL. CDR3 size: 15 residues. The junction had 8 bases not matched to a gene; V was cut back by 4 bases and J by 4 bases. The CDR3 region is CASSLIRDRVYEQYF. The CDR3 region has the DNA TGCGCCAGCAGCCTTATCCGGGACAGGGTGTACGAGCAGTACTTC.

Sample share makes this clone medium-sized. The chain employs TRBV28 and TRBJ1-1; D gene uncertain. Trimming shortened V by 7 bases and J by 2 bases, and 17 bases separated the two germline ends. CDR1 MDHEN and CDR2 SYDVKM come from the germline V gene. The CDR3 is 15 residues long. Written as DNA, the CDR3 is TGTGCCAGCATCCCCTCCCCGGGGTTAAACACTGAAGCTTTCTTT. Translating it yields CASIPSPGLNTEAFF.

The CDR3, as DNA: TGTGCCAGTAGTTCATCGGGACAGGGAAGAAATGAGCAGTTCTTC. Its translation is CASSSSGQGRNEQFF. The V call is TRBV19, the J call TRBJ2-1; 9 positions match TRBD1. V lost 5 bases to trimming and J lost 7 bases; unmatched junction nucleotides: 9. CDR1 is LNHDA and CDR2 is SQIVND in the germline V gene (reference sequence). The CDR3 extends over 15 amino acids.

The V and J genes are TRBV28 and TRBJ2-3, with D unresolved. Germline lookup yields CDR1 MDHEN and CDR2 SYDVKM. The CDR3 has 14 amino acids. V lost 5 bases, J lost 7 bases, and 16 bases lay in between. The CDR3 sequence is CASSPPSLVNTQYF. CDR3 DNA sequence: TGTGCCAGCAGTCCTCCGTCATTAGTTAATACGCAGTATTTT. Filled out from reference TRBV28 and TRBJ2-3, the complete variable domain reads DVKVTQSSRYLVKRTGEKVFLECVQDMDHENMFWYRQDPGLGLRLIYFSYDVKMKEKGDIPEGYSVSREKKERFSLILESASTNQTSMYLCASSPPSLVNTQYFGPGTRLTVL.

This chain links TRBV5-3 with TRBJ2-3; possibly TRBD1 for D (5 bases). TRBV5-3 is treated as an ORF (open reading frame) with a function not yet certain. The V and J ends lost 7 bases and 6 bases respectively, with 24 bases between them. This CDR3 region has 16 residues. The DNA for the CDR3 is TGTGCCAGAGAACCAACAGGTGAACCTTGCTTCGATACGCAGTATTTT. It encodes CAREPTGEPCFDTQYF.